The rows below give T cell receptor beta chains drawn from one sample of a study of blood T cell repertoires in COVID-19. The assay was immunoSEQ multiplex PCR, and TCRdb's table has in-frame clones only and misses some. The sample contains fewer than 65,000 clones, roughly 85% of which appear only once. Material: peripheral blood. The receptors were sampled from a man aged 65 to 85 with acute or convalescent COVID-19. The CDR3 runs from the conserved cysteine through the conserved F or W. The D gene is left open where the match is weak. A clone size is listed for some rows: how often the clone was seen (once, few, many), or a class if it is expanded.

V: TRBV12-5; J: TRBJ1-1; D: TRBD1; size: once; CDR3: CASGPQPGQLNTEAFF; DNA: TGTGCTAGTGGTCCCCAACCGGGACAGTTGAACACTGAAGCTTTCTTT
V: TRBV9; J: TRBJ2-7; D: TRBD2; size: .; CDR3: CASSVGASGQLSYEQYF; DNA: TGTGCCAGCAGCGTAGGGGCTAGCGGGCAGTTATCCTACGAGCAGTACTTC
V: TRBV7-2; J: TRBJ1-1; D: TRBD1; size: few; CDR3: CASSLELQGGTEAFF; DNA: TGTGCCAGCAGCTTAGAATTACAGGGGGGCACTGAAGCTTTCTTT
V: TRBV29-1; J: TRBJ2-1; D: TRBD2; size: many; CDR3: CSVGLAGGPGHGNEQFF; DNA: TGCAGCGTTGGGCTAGCGGGAGGGCCCGGTCATGGCAATGAGCAGTTCTTC
V: TRBV27; J: TRBJ2-5; D: .; size: many; CDR3: CASSLGGARETQYF; DNA: TGTGCCAGCAGTTTGGGGGGGGCGCGAGAGACCCAGTACTTC
V: TRBV7-9; J: TRBJ1-2; D: TRBD1; size: .; CDR3: CASSFRGLDYGYTF; DNA: TGTGCCAGCAGCTTCAGGGGGCTGGACTATGGCTACACCTTC
V: TRBV5-6; J: TRBJ2-5; D: .; size: .; CDR3: CASSSYAGETQYF; DNA: TGTGCCAGCAGCTCATATGCGGGAGAGACCCAGTACTTC
V: TRBV11-3; J: TRBJ1-2; D: .; size: .; CDR3: CASSLTSFSGGYTF; DNA: TGTGCCAGCAGCTTAACGAGTTTTTCAGGTGGCTACACCTTC
V: TRBV28; J: TRBJ1-2; D: TRBD1; size: few; CDR3: CASTWTGGDGYTF; DNA: TGTGCCAGCACCTGGACAGGGGGCGATGGCTACACCTTC
V: TRBV6-4; J: TRBJ2-2; D: .; size: many; CDR3: CASSQGRGSGELFF; DNA: TGTGCCAGCAGTCAGGGAAGGGGCTCCGGGGAGCTGTTTTTT
V: TRBV3-1/TRBV3-2; J: TRBJ2-5; D: TRBD2; size: .; CDR3: CASSQDVTGGRETQYF; DNA: TGTGCCAGCAGCCAAGACGTGACGGGGGGGCGAGAGACCCAGTACTTC
V: TRBV15; J: TRBJ2-7; D: TRBD2; size: few; CDR3: CATSSLLAEDYEQYF; DNA: TGTGCCACCAGCAGTCTTCTAGCGGAGGACTACGAGCAGTACTTC
V: TRBV4-3; J: TRBJ2-7; D: TRBD1; size: .; CDR3: CASSPRTGATYEQYF; DNA: TGCGCCAGCAGCCCGAGGACAGGGGCCACCTACGAGCAGTACTTC
V: TRBV27; J: TRBJ2-2; D: .; size: .; CDR3: CASSWKGVQSNTGELFF; DNA: TGTGCCAGCAGCTGGAAGGGGGTCCAATCGAACACCGGGGAGCTGTTTTTT
V: TRBV6-2/TRBV6-3; J: TRBJ2-2; D: TRBD2; size: .; CDR3: CASSTGLAVNTGELFF; DNA: TGTGCCAGCAGTACCGGACTAGCGGTAAACACCGGGGAGCTGTTTTTT
V: TRBV11-3; J: TRBJ1-6; D: TRBD1; size: .; CDR3: CASSLGTGGNSPLHF; DNA: TGTGCCAGCAGCTTAGGAACAGGGGGCAATTCACCCCTCCACTTT